The present T cell receptor (beta chain) was sequenced within a study of post-analysis software for immune sequencing data. CDR1 and CDR2 (germline): MDHEN, SYDVKM. This CDR3 is 15 amino acids long. Trimming removed 6 bases from V and 9 bases from J; junction bases left unmatched: 10. This clonotype was picked up a small number of times. Its antigen is not known. Findings and limits, study-wide: Controls had lower frequencies than patients of about 5 TRBV segments, which included TRBV5-6, TRBV5-1 and TRBV20-1. By F measure, strong co-clustering occurred among samples prepared in the same batch.

cDNA libraries of TCR beta carried unique molecular identifiers. From 1 to 10 million T cells, 400,000 to 550,000 cDNA molecules were obtained. TCRdb re-called the PCR reads through MiXCR, storing one row per CDR3 protein. The sample holds about 800,000 distinct CDR3 sequences, about 27% seen once. This TCR was recovered from a girl aged 10-17 years with multiple sclerosis. The chain combines TRBV28 with TRBJ1-6; 8 nucleotides align to TRBD1. The sample comprised blood. CDR3 protein: CASSTGGPTSSPLHF. The CDR3 DNA reads as TGTGCCAGCAGCACAGGGGGACCAACAAGTTCACCCCTCCACTTT.